Below, 27 T cell receptor beta chains from the same sample are listed, as sequenced in a study of blood T cell repertoires in COVID-19. Method: immunoSEQ multiplex PCR; TCRdb's copy keeps in-frame clones and lacks some. The sample holds fewer than 250,000 clones; about 86% are singletons and the top ten take approximately 4.2%. The sequencing sample was made of PBMCs or T cells enriched from blood (not recorded which). These receptors originate from a woman aged 40 to 50 with acute COVID-19.

The chain uses TRBV28 and TRBJ1-2, with 10 bases identical to TRBD1. From germline, CDR1 is MDHEN and CDR2 SYDVKM. The CDR3 is 14 amino acids. The junction had 5 bases not matched to a gene; V was cut back by 6 bases and J by 4 bases. The CDR3: CASSTGQGTYGYTF. DNA for the CDR3: TGTGCCAGCAGCACGGGACAGGGGACCTATGGCTACACCTTC.

The chain uses TRBV5-1 and TRBJ2-1, with a tentative D call TRBD2 (6 bases). V gave up 6 bases and J gave up 5 bases, with 15 bases separating them. This CDR3 is built from 14 residues. The V gene's germline CDR1 is SGHRS and CDR2 YFSETQ. CDR3 sequence: CASTPGLRDNEQFF. The CDR3 DNA follows: TGCGCCAGCACCCCGGGACTGCGAGACAATGAGCAGTTCTTC.

The V and J genes are TRBV28 and TRBJ2-2; 7 bases line up with TRBD2. Germline CDR1 reads MDHEN; CDR2 reads SYDVKM. V gave up 6 bases and J gave up 6 bases; unmatched junction bases: 16. The length of the CDR3 is 17 residues. The CDR3 DNA is TGTGCCAGCAGCCACGCGGGTGGCGGGAGCTTGGCCGGGGAGCTGTTTTTT. Amino acids: CASSHAGGGSLAGELFF. Supplemented by reference TRBV28 and TRBJ2-2, the full variable domain reads DVKVTQSSRYLVKRTGEKVFLECVQDMDHENMFWYRQDPGLGLRLIYFSYDVKMKEKGDIPEGYSVSREKKERFSLILESASTNQTSMYLCASSHAGGGSLAGELFFGEGSRLTVL.

The rearrangement joins TRBV5-1 to TRBJ1-6; maybe TRBD1 (5 bases). The CDR3 covers 16 residues. The V end was cut by 4 bases, the J end by 0 bases, with 11 bases between. Germline assignment: CDR1 SGHRS and CDR2 YFSETQ. As DNA, the CDR3 is TGCGCCAGCAGCCCGGGGGGGAGCTCCTATAATTCACCCCTCCACTTT. Its protein product is CASSPGGSSYNSPLHF. Full variable domain (rest looked up from reference TRBV5-1 and TRBJ1-6): KAGVTQTPRYLIKTRGQQVTLSCSPISGHRSVSWYQQTPGQGLQFLFEYFSETQRNKGNFPGRFSGRQFSNSRSEMNVSTLELGDSALYLCASSPGGSSYNSPLHFGNGTRLTVT.

The chain has TRBV28 and TRBJ1-5, with 8 bases matching TRBD1. CDR3 length equals 14 residues. In germline, CDR1 is MDHEN, CDR2 SYDVKM. V lost 10 bases, J lost 4 bases, and 9 bases stayed unmatched. CDR3 nucleotides: TGTGCCAACCACCTGGACAGGGAAAATCAGCCCCAGCATTTT. It codes for CANHLDRENQPQHF. Full variable domain (outside the CDR3, taken from reference TRBV28 and TRBJ1-5): DVKVTQSSRYLVKRTGEKVFLECVQDMDHENMFWYRQDPGLGLRLIYFSYDVKMKEKGDIPEGYSVSREKKERFSLILESASTNQTSMYLCANHLDRENQPQHFGDGTRLSIL.

The rearrangement links TRBV6-2 or TRBV6-3 to TRBJ2-7; 10 nucleotides agree with TRBD2. The CDR3 is 16 residues long. The V gene's germline CDR1 is MNHEY and CDR2 SVGEGT. J lost 4 bases, V lost 5 bases, and 11 bases had no gene match. CDR3 in amino acids: CASSSGRVRGGYEQYF. In DNA, the CDR3 is TGTGCCAGCAGTAGCGGGAGGGTGAGAGGGGGGTACGAGCAGTACTTC.

The CDR3 region has the DNA TGTGCCAGCAGCTTAGGCGAGACATCGAACACTGAAGCTTTCTTT. Protein sequence: CASSLGETSNTEAFF. The rearrangement uses TRBV7-9 and TRBJ1-1; no clear D. Looked up from germline, CDR1 is SEHNR and CDR2 is FQNEAQ (reference sequence). The CDR3 is 15 residues long. Trimming removed 1 base at V and 1 base at J, with 10 bases between. The entire variable domain, with the rest obtained from reference TRBV7-9 and TRBJ1-1, is as follows: DTGVSQNPRHKITKRGQNVTFRCDPISEHNRLYWYRQTLGQGPEFLTYFQNEAQLEKSRLLSDRFSAERPKGSFSTLEIQRTEQGDSAMYLCASSLGETSNTEAFFGQGTRLTVV.

The chain has TRBV5-4 and TRBJ1-6; possibly TRBD1 for D (5 bases). The ends were cut back, 3 bases at V and 7 bases at J, with 17 bases in the middle. CDR3 length equals 16 residues. Germline V lookup: CDR1 SGHNT, CDR2 YYREEE (reference sequence). CDR3 nucleotide sequence: TGTGCCAGCAGCTCCGGGACTGCCCCCGCCAATTCACCCCTCCACTTT. It yields the protein CASSSGTAPANSPLHF.

This clone was recorded once. The CDR3 loop reads CASSLGGASGPPVFF. The CDR3 DNA is TGTGCCAGCAGCTTAGGAGGGGCTAGCGGCCCCCCCGTGTTCTTC. The rearrangement links TRBV7-6 to TRBJ2-1, with TRBD2 identical over 7 bases. Germline V gene sequence: CDR1 SGHVS, CDR2 FNYEAQ. CDR3 length: 15 residues. Unmatched junction bases numbered 15, after V lost 1 base and J lost 15 bases.

This chain joins TRBV7-9 and TRBJ2-3, with D perhaps TRBD2 (5 bases). Germline CDR1 is SEHNR and CDR2 is FQNEAQ (reference sequence). The CDR3 has 14 residues. Trimming cost V 0 bases and J 6 bases, with 10 bases left between them. In nucleotides, the CDR3 is TGTGCCAGCAGCTTAGCGGGAGACTATGATACGCAGTATTTT. As protein: CASSLAGDYDTQYF.

This chain uses TRBV7-3 with TRBJ2-1, with 10 nucleotides matching TRBD2. Germline V gene lookup returns CDR1 SGHTA and CDR2 FQGTGA. V was pared by 5 bases and J by 5 bases, with 9 bases of the junction left unmatched. The CDR3 is 16 amino acids. CDR3 loop: CASSALSGRSNNEQFF. CDR3 bases: TGTGCCAGCAGCGCACTTAGCGGGAGGTCCAACAATGAGCAGTTCTTC.

This clone was counted once. V and J are TRBV5-1 and TRBJ2-1, with 11 bases matching TRBD2. V lost 4 bases to trimming and J lost 9 bases; unmatched junction nucleotides: 9. This CDR3 has 15 amino acids. Per germline, CDR1 SGHRS and CDR2 YFSETQ. Here the CDR3 DNA reads TGCGCCAGCAGCCCGGGACTAGCGGAGGAAGGTGAGCAGTTCTTC. Amino acids: CASSPGLAEEGEQFF.

The V and J genes are TRBV19 and TRBJ2-1; 8 nucleotides agree with TRBD1. The CDR3 consists of 13 residues. Losses at the gene ends were 10 bases for V and 6 bases for J; bases not matched to a gene: 8. CDR1 LNHDA and CDR2 SQIVND come from the germline V gene (reference sequence). Here the CDR3 reads CATTTGVRNEQFF. The CDR3 DNA reads TGTGCCACTACGACAGGGGTTCGCAATGAGCAGTTCTTC.

On this clone itself: This CDR3 is also generated by other DNA sequences in the sample. This chain's CDR3 is CAWSVRRADTQYF. The CDR3 DNA reads as TGTGCCTGGAGTGTAAGGAGGGCAGATACGCAGTATTTT. The chain combines TRBV30 with TRBJ2-3, with D perhaps matching TRBD2 (6 bases). The CDR3 covers 13 residues. CDR1 and CDR2 from the germline V gene are GTSNPN and SVGIG (reference sequence). V was cut by 0 bases and J by 4 bases, with 8 bases left in between. Complete variable domain (other parts from reference TRBV30 and TRBJ2-3): SQTIHQWPATLVQPVGSPLSLECTVEGTSNPNLYWYRQAAGRGLQLLFYSVGIGQISSEVPQNLSASRPQDRQFILSSKKLLLSDSGFYLCAWSVRRADTQYFGPGTRLTVL.

This chain joins TRBV7-9 and TRBJ2-7; maybe TRBD1 (6 bases). The CDR3 runs 12 residues. The V and J ends lost 5 bases and 2 bases respectively, with 7 bases between them. Germline V CDR1 and CDR2: SEHNR, FQNEAQ (reference sequence). The CDR3 region is CASSPGAYEQYF. The CDR3 nucleotides read TGTGCCAGCAGCCCAGGGGCCTACGAGCAGTACTTC.

This clone was observed a handful of times. The chain joins TRBV3-1 (or the pseudogene TRBV3-2) to TRBJ1-1; perhaps TRBD1 as D (5 bases). Per the germline V gene, CDR1 is LGHDT and CDR2 is YNNKEL (reference sequence). V was shortened by 3 bases and J by 1 base, with 6 bases between the two germline ends. This CDR3 has 13 amino acids. DNA for the CDR3: TGTGCCAGCAGCCACACAGGGAACACTGAAGCTTTCTTT. This sequence encodes CASSHTGNTEAFF.

The chain uses TRBV5-1 and TRBJ2-7; 7 bases are shared with TRBD2. This CDR3 is built from 16 residues. Germline V gene sequence: CDR1 SGHRS, CDR2 YFSETQ. The V gene end was trimmed by 0 bases and the J gene end by 0 bases; junction bases not matched to a gene: 6. CDR3 bases: TGCGCCAGCAGCTTGGCAACTAGCGCGAGCTCCTACGAGCAGTACTTC. Translated: CASSLATSASSYEQYF.

This clone showed up just once. The V gene is TRBV6-5, the J gene TRBJ1-1; unclear D gene. The ends were cut back, 4 bases at V and 5 bases at J, with 17 bases in the middle. Germline CDR1 reads MNHEY; CDR2 reads SVGAGI. The CDR3 consists of 15 residues. As DNA, the CDR3 is TGTGCCAGCAGTTCTGCCCCCCCCCGGTGGACTGAAGCTTTCTTT. Encoded protein: CASSSAPPRWTEAFF.

J is TRBJ2-3 and V is TRBV28; TRBD2 agrees at 13 bases. CDR3 length: 15 residues. CDR1 MDHEN and CDR2 SYDVKM come from the germline V gene. The trim removed 2 bases at V and 5 bases at J, leaving 1 base unmatched. The CDR3 sequence: CASSLRLAGGDTQYF. The CDR3 DNA sequence: TGTGCCAGCAGTTTACGACTAGCGGGAGGAGATACGCAGTATTTT.

The rearrangement links TRBV7-2 to TRBJ2-7; tentatively, D is TRBD1 (6 bases). V was pared by 4 bases and J by 5 bases, with 9 bases between. This CDR3 is 12 amino acids long. CDR1 SGHTA and CDR2 FQGNSA come from the germline V gene. The CDR3 nucleotides read TGTGCCAGCAGCTCGTACAGGGACGAGCAGTACTTC. It is translated as CASSSYRDEQYF.

The J gene is TRBJ1-6, the V gene TRBV6-5; maybe TRBD1 (6 bases). Germline V lookup: CDR1 MNHEY, CDR2 SVGAGI. The CDR3 contains 13 residues. The V end lost 11 bases, the J end lost 8 bases, and 16 bases lay between the germline ends. The CDR3 nucleotides are TGTGCCGGCCGGGACACCGATTATTCACCCCTCCACTTT. This gives the protein CAGRDTDYSPLHF.

The J gene is TRBJ2-7, the V gene TRBV7-9; no definite D call. V gave up 1 base and J gave up 3 bases, with 10 bases separating them. The CDR3 consists of 14 residues. The germline gives CDR1 SEHNR, CDR2 FQNEAQ (reference sequence). This CDR3 reads CASSLVLPGYEQYF. In DNA form, the CDR3 reads TGTGCCAGCAGCTTAGTACTCCCGGGCTACGAGCAGTACTTC.

This rearrangement joins TRBV7-2 to TRBJ2-5; 7 bases align to TRBD1. The V and J ends lost 1 base and 3 bases, in that order; junction bases with no gene match: 5. Germline CDR1 reads SGHTA; CDR2 reads FQGNSA. The CDR3 has 15 residues. The CDR3 nucleotides are TGTGCCAGCAGCTTAGGATCAGGGGGTAAAGAGACCCAGTACTTC. Translation gives CASSLGSGGKETQYF.

This chain links TRBV6-5 with TRBJ1-5; D possibly corresponds to TRBD1 (5 bases). The V end lost 8 bases, the J end lost 1 base, and 12 bases lay between the germline ends. The germline V gene encodes CDR1 MNHEY and CDR2 SVGAGI. The CDR3 totals 14 residues. CDR3 protein: CASSGWGSNQPQHF. As DNA, the CDR3 is TGTGCCAGCTCTGGATGGGGCAGCAATCAGCCCCAGCATTTT.

As DNA, the CDR3 is TGTGCCAGCAGCCCCAGGAGGAGCGGGAGCCTCCAAGAGACCCAGTACTTC. Translating gives CASSPRRSGSLQETQYF. The chain uses TRBV13 and TRBJ2-5, with 8 bases matching TRBD2. CDR3 length: 17 residues. Germline V gene data show CDR1 as PRHDT and CDR2 as FYEKMQ (reference sequence). The trim removed 5 bases at V and 1 base at J, leaving 12 bases unmatched.

This clone was seen just once. The sample contains more than one DNA sequence encoding this CDR3. The chain is built from TRBV7-3 and TRBJ2-7; 12 bases fit TRBD2. This CDR3 contains 14 residues. With V trimmed by 3 bases and J by 4 bases, 1 base remained unmatched. Germline V gene data show CDR1 as SGHTA and CDR2 as FQGTGA. This CDR3 reads CASSLTSGSYEQYF. CDR3 DNA: TGTGCCAGCAGCTTGACTAGCGGGAGTTACGAGCAGTACTTC.

The gene calls are TRBV4-1 and TRBJ2-1; 7 bases agree with TRBD1. Germline CDR1 reads MGHRA; CDR2 reads YSYEKL. Unmatched junction bases numbered 4, after V lost 4 bases and J lost 1 base. This CDR3 is built from 15 residues. The CDR3 region has the DNA TGCGCCAGCAGCCCCGACAGGGCTTCCTACAATGAGCAGTTCTTC. This translates into CASSPDRASYNEQFF.